Sequencing of this T cell receptor beta chain was carried out in a study of human T cells and chemical hapten exposure. Overall study context: The cohort included alopecia areata under or over 50% scalp, totalis and universalis.

This CDR3 has 13 amino acids. The V end was cut by 1 base, the J end by 3 bases, with 4 bases between. Germline CDR1 and CDR2: LGHDT and YNNKEL (reference sequence). Sample time point: patch test 1, 2 weeks after DPC sensitization. Specified treatment: therapeutic diphenylcyclopropenone sensitization with weekly scalp DPC. Unseparated into fractions, whole blood served as the source from which total RNA was extracted. TCRdb ran MiXCR on the RACE reads and lists one entry per CDR3 protein. This table holds 150,000 to 200,000 distinct CDR3 sequences, roughly 15% found once. The receptor was derived from a woman in her twenties or thirties with alopecia areata. Some clones in this sample may be carry-over from other donors' samples. The chain has TRBV3-1 and TRBJ1-3; D remains ambiguous. The source was whole blood, collected in connection with sensitization to the hapten diphenylcyclopropenone (DPC). The CDR3 DNA sequence: TGTGCCAGCAGCCAAGCGATTGGAAACACCATATATTTT. It is translated as CASSQAIGNTIYF.